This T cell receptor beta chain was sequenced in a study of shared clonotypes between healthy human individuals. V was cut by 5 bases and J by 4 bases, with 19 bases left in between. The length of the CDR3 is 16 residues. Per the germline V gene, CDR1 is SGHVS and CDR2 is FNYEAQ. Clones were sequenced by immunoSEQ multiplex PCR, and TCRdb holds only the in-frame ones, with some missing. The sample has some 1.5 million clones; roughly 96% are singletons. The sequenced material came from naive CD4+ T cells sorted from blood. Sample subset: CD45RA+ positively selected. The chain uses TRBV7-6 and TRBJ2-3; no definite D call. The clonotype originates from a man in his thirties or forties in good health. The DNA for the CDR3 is TGTGCCAGCAGCCCGCAAGCTGGGTTACCGGCAGATACGCAGTATTTT. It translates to CASSPQAGLPADTQYF. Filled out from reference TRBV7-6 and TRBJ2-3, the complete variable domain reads GAGVSQSPRYKVTKRGQDVALRCDPISGHVSLYWYRQALGQGPEFLTYFNYEAQQDKSGLPNDRFSAERPEGSISTLTIQRTEQRDSAMYRCASSPQAGLPADTQYFGPGTRLTVL.